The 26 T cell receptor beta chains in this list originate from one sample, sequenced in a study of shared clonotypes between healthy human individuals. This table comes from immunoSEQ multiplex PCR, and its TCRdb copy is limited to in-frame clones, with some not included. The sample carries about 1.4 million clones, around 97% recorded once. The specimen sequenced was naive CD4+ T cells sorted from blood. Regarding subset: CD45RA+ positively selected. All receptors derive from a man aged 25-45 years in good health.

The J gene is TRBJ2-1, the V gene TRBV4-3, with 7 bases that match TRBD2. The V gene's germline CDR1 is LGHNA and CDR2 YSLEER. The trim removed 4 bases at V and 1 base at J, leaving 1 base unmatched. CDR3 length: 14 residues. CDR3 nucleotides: TGCGCCAGCAGCCCAGCGGGATCCTACAATGAGCAGTTCTTC. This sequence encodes CASSPAGSYNEQFF.

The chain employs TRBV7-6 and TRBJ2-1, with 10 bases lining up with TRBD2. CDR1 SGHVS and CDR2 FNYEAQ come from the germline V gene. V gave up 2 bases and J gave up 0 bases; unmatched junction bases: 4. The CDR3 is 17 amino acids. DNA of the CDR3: TGTGCCAGCAGCTTATTTGCTAGCGGGAGCTCCTACAATGAGCAGTTCTTC. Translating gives CASSLFASGSSYNEQFF.

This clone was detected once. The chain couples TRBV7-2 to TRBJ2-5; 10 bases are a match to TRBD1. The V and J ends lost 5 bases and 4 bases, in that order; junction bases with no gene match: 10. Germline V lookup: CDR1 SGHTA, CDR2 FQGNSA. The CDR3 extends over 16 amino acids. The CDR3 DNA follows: TGTGCCAGCAGCCCACCCCGTCGGGACAGGGGAGAGACCCAGTACTTC. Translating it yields CASSPPRRDRGETQYF.

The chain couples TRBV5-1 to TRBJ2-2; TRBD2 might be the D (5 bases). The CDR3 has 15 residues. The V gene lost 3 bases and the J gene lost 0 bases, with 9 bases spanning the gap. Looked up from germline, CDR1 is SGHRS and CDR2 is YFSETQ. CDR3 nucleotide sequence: TGCGCCAGCAGCTGGCAGGAGGCGAACACCGGGGAGCTGTTTTTT. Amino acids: CASSWQEANTGELFF.

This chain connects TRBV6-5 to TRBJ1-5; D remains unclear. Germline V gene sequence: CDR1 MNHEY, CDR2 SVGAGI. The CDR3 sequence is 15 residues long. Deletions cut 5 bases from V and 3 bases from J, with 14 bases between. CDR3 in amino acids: CASSTTRRSNQPQHF. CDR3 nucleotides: TGTGCCAGCAGTACTACTAGGAGATCCAATCAGCCCCAGCATTTT.

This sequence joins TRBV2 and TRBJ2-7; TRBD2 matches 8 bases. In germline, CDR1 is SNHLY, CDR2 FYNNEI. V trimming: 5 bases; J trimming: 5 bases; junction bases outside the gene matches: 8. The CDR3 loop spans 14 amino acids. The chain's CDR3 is CASSKLGLADEQYF. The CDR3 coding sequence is TGTGCCAGCAGTAAACTTGGACTAGCAGACGAGCAGTACTTC. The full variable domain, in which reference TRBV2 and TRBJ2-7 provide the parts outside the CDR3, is EPEVTQTPSHQVTQMGQEVILRCVPISNHLYFYWYRQILGQKVEFLVSFYNNEISEKSEIFDDQFSVERPDGSNFTLKIRSTKLEDSAMYFCASSKLGLADEQYFGPGTRLTVT.

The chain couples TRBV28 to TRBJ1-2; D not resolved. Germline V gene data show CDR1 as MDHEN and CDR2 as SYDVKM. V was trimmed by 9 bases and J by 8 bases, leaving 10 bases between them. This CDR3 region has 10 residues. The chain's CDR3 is CASSSQGYTF. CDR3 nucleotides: TGTGCCAGTTCGTCCCAAGGCTACACCTTC.

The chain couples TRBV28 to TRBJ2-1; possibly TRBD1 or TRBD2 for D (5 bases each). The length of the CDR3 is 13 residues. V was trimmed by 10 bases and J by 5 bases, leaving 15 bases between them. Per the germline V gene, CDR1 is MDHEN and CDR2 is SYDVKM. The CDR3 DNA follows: TGTGCCACCACTCGGGGCGGAAACAATGAGCAGTTCTTC. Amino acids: CATTRGGNNEQFF.

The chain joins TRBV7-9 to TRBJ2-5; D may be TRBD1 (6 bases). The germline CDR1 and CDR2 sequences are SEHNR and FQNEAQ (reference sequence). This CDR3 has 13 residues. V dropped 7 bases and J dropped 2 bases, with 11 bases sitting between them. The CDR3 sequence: CASTWGLQETQYF. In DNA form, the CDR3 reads TGTGCCAGCACCTGGGGGCTTCAAGAGACCCAGTACTTC. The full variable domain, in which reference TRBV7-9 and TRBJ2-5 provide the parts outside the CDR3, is DTGVSQNPRHKITKRGQNVTFRCDPISEHNRLYWYRQTLGQGPEFLTYFQNEAQLEKSRLLSDRFSAERPKGSFSTLEIQRTEQGDSAMYLCASTWGLQETQYFGPGTRLLVL.

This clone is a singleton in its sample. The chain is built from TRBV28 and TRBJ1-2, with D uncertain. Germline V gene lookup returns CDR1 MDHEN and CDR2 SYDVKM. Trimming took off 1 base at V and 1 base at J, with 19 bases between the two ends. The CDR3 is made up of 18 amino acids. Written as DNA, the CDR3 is TGTGCCAGCAGTTTATTGTTTGGGGTGGGCAGGAGTAACTATGGCTACACCTTC. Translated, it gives CASSLLFGVGRSNYGYTF.

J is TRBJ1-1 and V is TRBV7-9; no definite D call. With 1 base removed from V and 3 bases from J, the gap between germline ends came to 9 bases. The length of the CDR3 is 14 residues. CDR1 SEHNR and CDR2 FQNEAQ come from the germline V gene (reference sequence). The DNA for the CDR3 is TGTGCCAGCAGCTTAGAACGGGCCGACACTGAAGCTTTCTTT. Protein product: CASSLERADTEAFF.

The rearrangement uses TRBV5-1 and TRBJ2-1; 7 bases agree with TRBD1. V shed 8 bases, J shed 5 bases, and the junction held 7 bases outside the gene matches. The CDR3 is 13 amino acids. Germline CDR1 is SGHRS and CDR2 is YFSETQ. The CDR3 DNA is TGCGCCAGTGCCGGGACAGTAGACAATGAGCAGTTCTTC. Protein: CASAGTVDNEQFF.

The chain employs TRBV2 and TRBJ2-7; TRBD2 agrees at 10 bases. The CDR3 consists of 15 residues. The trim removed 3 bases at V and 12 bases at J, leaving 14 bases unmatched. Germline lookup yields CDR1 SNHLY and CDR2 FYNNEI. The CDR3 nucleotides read TGTGCCAGCAGTGATGGGACTAGCGTCGGGTCCGAGAGGTACTTC. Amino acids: CASSDGTSVGSERYF.

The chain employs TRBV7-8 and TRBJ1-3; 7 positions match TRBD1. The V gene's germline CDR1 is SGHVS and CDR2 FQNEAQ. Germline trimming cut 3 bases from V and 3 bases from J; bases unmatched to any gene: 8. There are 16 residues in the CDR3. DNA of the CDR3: TGTGCCAGCAGCTTTACGATCAGGGGGATTGGAAACACCATATATTTT. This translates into CASSFTIRGIGNTIYF. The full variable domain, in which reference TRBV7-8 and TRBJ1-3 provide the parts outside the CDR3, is GAGVSQSPRYKVAKRGQDVALRCDPISGHVSLFWYQQALGQGPEFLTYFQNEAQLDKSGLPSDRFFAERPEGSVSTLKIQRTQQEDSAVYLCASSFTIRGIGNTIYFGEGSWLTVV.

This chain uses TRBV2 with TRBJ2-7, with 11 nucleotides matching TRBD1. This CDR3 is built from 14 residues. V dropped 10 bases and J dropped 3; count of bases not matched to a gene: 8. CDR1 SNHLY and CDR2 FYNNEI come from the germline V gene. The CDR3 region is CATAWGQGVYEQYF. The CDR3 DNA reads TGTGCCACCGCCTGGGGACAGGGGGTCTACGAGCAGTACTTC. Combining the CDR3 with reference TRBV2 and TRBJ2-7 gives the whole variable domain EPEVTQTPSHQVTQMGQEVILRCVPISNHLYFYWYRQILGQKVEFLVSFYNNEISEKSEIFDDQFSVERPDGSNFTLKIRSTKLEDSAMYFCATAWGQGVYEQYFGPGTRLTVT.

For the CDR3, the DNA is TGTGCCAGCAGTGTTTGGGCAGGCAAAGATATGAACACTGAAGCTTTCTTT. Its translation: CASSVWAGKDMNTEAFF. The rearrangement joins TRBV2 to TRBJ1-1; no firm D call. V was shortened by 4 bases and J by 0 bases, with 18 bases between the two germline ends. The CDR3 contains 17 residues. Germline CDR1 is SNHLY and CDR2 is FYNNEI.

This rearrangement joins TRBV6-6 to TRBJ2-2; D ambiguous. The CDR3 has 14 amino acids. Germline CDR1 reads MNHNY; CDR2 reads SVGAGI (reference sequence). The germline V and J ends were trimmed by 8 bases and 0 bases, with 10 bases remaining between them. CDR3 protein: CASVRSSNTGELFF. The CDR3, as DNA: TGTGCCAGCGTTCGAAGTTCGAACACCGGGGAGCTGTTTTTT.

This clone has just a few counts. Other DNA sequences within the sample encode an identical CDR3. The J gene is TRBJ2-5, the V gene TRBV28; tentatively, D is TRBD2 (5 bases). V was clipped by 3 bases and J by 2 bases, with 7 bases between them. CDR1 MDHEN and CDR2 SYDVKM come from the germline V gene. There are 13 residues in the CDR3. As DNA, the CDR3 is TGTGCCAGCAGTTTGGGGAGACAAGAGACCCAGTACTTC. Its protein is CASSLGRQETQYF. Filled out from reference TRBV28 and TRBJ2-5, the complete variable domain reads DVKVTQSSRYLVKRTGEKVFLECVQDMDHENMFWYRQDPGLGLRLIYFSYDVKMKEKGDIPEGYSVSREKKERFSLILESASTNQTSMYLCASSLGRQETQYFGPGTRLLVL.

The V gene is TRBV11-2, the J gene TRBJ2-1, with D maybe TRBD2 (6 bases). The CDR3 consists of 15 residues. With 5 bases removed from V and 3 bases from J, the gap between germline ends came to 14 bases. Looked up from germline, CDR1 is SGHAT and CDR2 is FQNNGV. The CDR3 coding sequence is TGTGCCAGCAGCCTCCGGGAGAGAGTCTACAATGAGCAGTTCTTC. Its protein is CASSLRERVYNEQFF.

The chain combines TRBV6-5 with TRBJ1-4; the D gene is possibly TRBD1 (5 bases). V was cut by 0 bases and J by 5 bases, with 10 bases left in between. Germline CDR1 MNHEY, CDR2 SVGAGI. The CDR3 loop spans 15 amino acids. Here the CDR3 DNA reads TGTGCCAGCAGTTACTCGAGCGACAGAAATGAAAAACTGTTTTTT. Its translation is CASSYSSDRNEKLFF.

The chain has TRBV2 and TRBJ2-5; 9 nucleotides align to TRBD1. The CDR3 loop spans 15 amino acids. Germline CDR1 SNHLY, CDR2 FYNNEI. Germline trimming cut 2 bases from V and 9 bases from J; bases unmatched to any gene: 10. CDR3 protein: CASSEWEQGAGPQYF. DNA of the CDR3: TGTGCCAGCAGTGAATGGGAACAGGGGGCAGGGCCCCAGTACTTC.

The DNA of the CDR3 is TGTGCCAGCAGTCCTGCCCTTTACACAGATACGCAGTATTTT. Translation gives CASSPALYTDTQYF. The chain has TRBV2 and TRBJ2-3; D remains unclear. The germline V and J ends were trimmed by 5 bases and 2 bases, with 11 bases remaining between them. Germline assignment: CDR1 SNHLY and CDR2 FYNNEI. The CDR3 length is 14 residues.

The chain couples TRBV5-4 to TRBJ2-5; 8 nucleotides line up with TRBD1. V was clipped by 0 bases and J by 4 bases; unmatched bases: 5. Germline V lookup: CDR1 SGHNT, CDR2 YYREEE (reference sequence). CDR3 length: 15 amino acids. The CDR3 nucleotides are TGTGCCAGCAGCTTGGGGACAGGGACCCCAGAGACCCAGTACTTC. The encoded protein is CASSLGTGTPETQYF. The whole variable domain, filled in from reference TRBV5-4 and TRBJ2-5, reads ETGVTQSPTHLIKTRGQQVTLRCSSQSGHNTVSWYQQALGQGPQFIFQYYREEENGRGNFPPRFSGLQFPNYSSELNVNALELDDSALYLCASSLGTGTPETQYFGPGTRLLVL.

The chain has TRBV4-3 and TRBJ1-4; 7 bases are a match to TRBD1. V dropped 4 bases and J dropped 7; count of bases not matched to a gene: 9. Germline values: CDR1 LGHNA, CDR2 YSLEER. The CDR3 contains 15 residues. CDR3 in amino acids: CASSRLQGLSEKLFF. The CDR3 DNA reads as TGCGCCAGCAGCCGCTTACAGGGGCTGAGTGAAAAACTGTTTTTT.

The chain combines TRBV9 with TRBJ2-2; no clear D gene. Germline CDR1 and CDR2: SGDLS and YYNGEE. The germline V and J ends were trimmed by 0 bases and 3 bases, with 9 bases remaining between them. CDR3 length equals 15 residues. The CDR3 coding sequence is TGTGCCAGCAGCGTAGCAGCAGGTTACACCGGGGAGCTGTTTTTT. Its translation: CASSVAAGYTGELFF.

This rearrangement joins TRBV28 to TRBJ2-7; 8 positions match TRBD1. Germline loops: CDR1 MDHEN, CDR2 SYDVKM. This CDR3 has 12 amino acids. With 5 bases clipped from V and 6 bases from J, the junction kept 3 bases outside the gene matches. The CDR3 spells CASSRTGIEQYF. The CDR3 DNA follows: TGTGCCAGCAGTAGGACAGGGATCGAGCAGTACTTC.